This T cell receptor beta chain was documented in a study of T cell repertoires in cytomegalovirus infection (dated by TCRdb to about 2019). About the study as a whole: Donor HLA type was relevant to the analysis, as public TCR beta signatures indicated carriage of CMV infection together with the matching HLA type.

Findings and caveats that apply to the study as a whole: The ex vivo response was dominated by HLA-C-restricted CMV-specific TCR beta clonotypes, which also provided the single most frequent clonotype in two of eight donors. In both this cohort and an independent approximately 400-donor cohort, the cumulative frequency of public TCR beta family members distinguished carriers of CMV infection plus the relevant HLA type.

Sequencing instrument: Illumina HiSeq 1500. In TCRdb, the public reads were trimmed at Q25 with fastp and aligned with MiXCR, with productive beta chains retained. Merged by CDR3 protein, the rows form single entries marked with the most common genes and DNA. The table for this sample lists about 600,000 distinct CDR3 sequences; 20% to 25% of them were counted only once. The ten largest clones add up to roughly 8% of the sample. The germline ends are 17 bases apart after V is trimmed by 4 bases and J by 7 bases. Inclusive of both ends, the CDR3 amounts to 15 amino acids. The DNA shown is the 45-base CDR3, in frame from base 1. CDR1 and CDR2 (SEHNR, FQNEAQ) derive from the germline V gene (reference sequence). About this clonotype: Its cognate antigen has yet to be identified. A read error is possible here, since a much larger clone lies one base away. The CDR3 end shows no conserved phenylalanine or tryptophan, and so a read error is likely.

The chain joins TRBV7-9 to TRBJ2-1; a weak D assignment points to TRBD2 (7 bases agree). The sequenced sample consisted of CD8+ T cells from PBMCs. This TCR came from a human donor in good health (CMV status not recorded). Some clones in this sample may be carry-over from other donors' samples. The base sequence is TGTGCCAGCAGCTCACCTCGGGGGGCCGGAAATGAGCAGTTCATC. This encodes CASSSPRGAGNEQFI.